This TCR beta chain was captured by sequencing in a study of T cell changes during pregnancy in multiple sclerosis. Here immunoSEQ multiplex PCR was the method, and the copy in TCRdb shows in-frame clones only, minus some. Among tens of thousands of clones listed, 88% were seen once. The V and J ends lost 6 bases and 0 bases respectively, with 12 bases between them. The CDR3 extends over 16 amino acids. CDR1 MGHRA and CDR2 YSYEKL come from the germline V gene. This clone was counted a single time. The clonotype originates from a female donor in good health, enrolled as a control in a pregnancy study. This chain links TRBV4-1 with TRBJ1-6; possible D gene TRBD1, 5 bases. This specimen was CD4+ T cells from peripheral blood mononuclear cells, taken in the first trimester of pregnancy. The CDR3 DNA sequence: TGCGCCAGCAGTCGGGACGGGAGCTCCTATAATTCACCCCTCCACTTT. Protein: CASSRDGSSYNSPLHF.